A selection of T cell receptor beta chains follows, all from one sample in a study of T cells after posttransplantation cyclophosphamide. TCRdb's copy holds only in-frame clones and misses some; the assay was immunoSEQ multiplex PCR. Singletons are absent from the sample, which has over 30,000 clones. The sequenced material came from PBMCs. These receptor sequences come from a girl aged 10 to 17 in good health, CMV-negative, and a related stem cell transplant donor. The CDR3 runs from the conserved cysteine through the conserved F or W. A D gene is named only where the DNA matches it firmly. Clone size is shown for a subset of rows, as once, few, many or a class of expanded clone.

D gene,J gene,V gene,clone size,CDR3 protein,CDR3 DNA
TRBD2,TRBJ2-1,TRBV7-3,few,CASSSLASLWNEQFF,TGTGCCAGCAGCTCACTAGCGAGCTTGTGGAATGAGCAGTTCTTC
-,TRBJ1-2,TRBV2,-,CASSGGTDNSYGYTF,TGTGCCAGCAGCGGGGGGACGGATAACTCCTATGGCTACACCTTC
TRBD2,TRBJ2-5,TRBV11-2,few,CASSLRLAGAVQETQYF,TGTGCCAGCAGCCTAAGACTAGCGGGGGCGGTCCAAGAGACCCAGTACTTC
TRBD1,TRBJ2-7,TRBV5-8,many,CASSSWDRGYEQYF,TGTGCCAGCAGCAGTTGGGACAGGGGCTACGAGCAGTACTTC
-,TRBJ1-1,TRBV19,many,CASLSGGRAEAFF,TGTGCCAGTCTGTCCGGGGGACGCGCTGAAGCTTTCTTT
-,TRBJ2-3,TRBV28,many,CASRVGGGEDTQYF,TGTGCCAGCAGGGTTGGGGGGGGCGAAGATACGCAGTATTTT
-,TRBJ2-1,TRBV4-1,many,CASSQDKQEGEQFF,TGCGCCAGCAGCCAAGACAAGCAAGAGGGTGAGCAGTTCTTC
TRBD2,TRBJ2-1,TRBV6-5,many,CASRTSGMGEQFF,TGTGCCAGCAGGACTAGCGGGATGGGTGAGCAGTTCTTC
TRBD2,TRBJ2-1,TRBV7-6,many,CASSLEREVNEQFF,TGTGCCAGCAGCTTAGAGCGGGAGGTCAATGAGCAGTTCTTC
-,TRBJ2-5,TRBV4-1,few,CASSRRKPKILEETQYF,TGCGCCAGCAGCCGGAGGAAACCGAAAATTTTAGAAGAGACCCAGTACTTC
-,TRBJ1-5,TRBV7-2,many,CASSLLETGQPQHF,TGTGCCAGCAGCCTACTCGAGACAGGTCAGCCCCAGCATTTT
TRBD1,TRBJ2-7,TRBV19,-,CASSPGTGGYEQYF,TGTGCCAGTAGCCCCGGGACAGGGGGCTACGAGCAGTACTTC
-,TRBJ2-5,TRBV28,many,CASTRRGSAEKNKTQYF,TGTGCCAGCACCCGAAGGGGGTCAGCGGAGAAAAACAAGACCCAGTACTTC
-,TRBJ1-1,TRBV28,many,CASSPQGYSTEAFF,TGTGCCAGCAGTCCCCAGGGGTATAGCACTGAAGCTTTCTTT
TRBD1,TRBJ1-5,TRBV7-3,few,CASSPMRDRAGQPQHF,TGTGCCAGCAGCCCCATGCGGGACAGGGCAGGACAGCCCCAGCATTTT
TRBD1,TRBJ1-2,TRBV2,many,CASSEDRGYSYGYTF,TGTGCCAGCAGTGAAGACAGGGGCTATTCCTATGGCTACACCTTC
-,TRBJ2-1,TRBV7-2,few,CASSSTGTYSYNEQFF,TGTGCCAGCAGCTCCACCGGGACTTACTCCTACAATGAGCAGTTCTTC
TRBD2,TRBJ2-5,TRBV11-2,-,CASSPGSGEVETQYF,TGTGCCAGCAGCCCGGGTAGCGGGGAGGTCGAGACCCAGTACTTC
TRBD2,TRBJ2-1,TRBV7-3,-,CASSLAGGNYNEQFF,TGTGCCAGCAGCTTGGCGGGGGGGAATTACAATGAGCAGTTCTTC
-,TRBJ2-3,TRBV6-5,many,CASSYYAGAPTDTQYF,TGTGCCAGCAGTTATTATGCGGGGGCGCCCACAGATACGCAGTATTTT
-,TRBJ2-5,TRBV6-6,-,CASRSQLGGGWKTQYF,TGTGCCAGCAGATCTCAATTAGGGGGGGGGTGGAAGACCCAGTACTTC
TRBD1,TRBJ1-2,TRBV6-6,many,CASSSPTGVVYGYTF,TGTGCCAGCAGCTCGCCGACAGGGGTAGTCTATGGCTACACCTTC
-,TRBJ2-3,TRBV19,many,CASSAPSRTDTQYF,TGTGCCAGTAGCGCCCCTTCCCGGACAGATACGCAGTATTTT
-,TRBJ2-1,TRBV7-3,many,CASSLGLDGNEQFF,TGTGCCAGCAGCTTAGGACTCGATGGCAATGAGCAGTTCTTC